A selection of T cell receptor beta chains follows, all from one sample in a study of cytomegalovirus exposure and HLA in healthy donors. Clones were read by immunoSEQ multiplex PCR, and TCRdb kept only the in-frame ones, dropping some. The sample has 150,000 or so clones; 73% are singletons. Sequenced sample: PBMCs. The receptor set was obtained from a woman aged 18-29 years in good health and CMV-seronegative. Both conserved end residues are part of each CDR3. D genes are given only for firm matches. The size of a clone is reported for some rows only, either as once, few or many, or as a class for expanded clones.

DNA	CDR3	size	V	D	J
TGTGCCAGCTCTCCGGGACAGTTGAACACCGGGGAGCTGTTTTTT	CASSPGQLNTGELFF	NA	TRBV18	TRBD1	TRBJ2-2
TGTGCCAGCAGTGGCGGGACAGGATTCTACGAGCAGTACTTC	CASSGGTGFYEQYF	NA	TRBV2	TRBD1	TRBJ2-7
TGCAGTGCCCTAGTCCCAACTAATGAAAAACTGTTTTTT	CSALVPTNEKLFF	few	TRBV29-1	NA	TRBJ1-4
TGTGCCAGCAGACGGACAGGGGATATCTACGAGCAGTACTTC	CASRRTGDIYEQYF	once	TRBV28	TRBD1	TRBJ2-7
TGTGCCAGCAGCGCTCCTGGGACAGGGGCCACCGGGGAGCTGTTTTTT	CASSAPGTGATGELFF	NA	TRBV9	TRBD1	TRBJ2-2
TGTGCCAGCAGCTTGGGGGCAGGGGGCCCTGGGGCCAACGGCCTGACTTTC	CASSLGAGGPGANGLTF	NA	TRBV5-6	TRBD1	TRBJ2-6
TGTGCCAGCAGTGAACGAGGAGACACTGAAGCTTTCTTT	CASSERGDTEAFF	NA	TRBV6-1	NA	TRBJ1-1
TGTGCCTGGAGTAGGTCTAGGAGGTTGGATGAGCAGTTCTTC	CAWSRSRRLDEQFF	few	TRBV30	NA	TRBJ2-1
TGTGCCAGCAGCTCGGACAGGGGGCGCATCTATGGCTACACCTTC	CASSSDRGRIYGYTF	once	TRBV6-5	TRBD1	TRBJ1-2
TGTGCCAGCACCGCAAGGACTAGCGGGGGTAATGAGCAGTTCTTC	CASTARTSGGNEQFF	NA	TRBV2	TRBD2	TRBJ2-1
TGCGCCAGCAGCCTATTTACCGGGACTAGCGGGAACAATGAGCAGTTCTTC	CASSLFTGTSGNNEQFF	NA	TRBV4-3	TRBD2	TRBJ2-1
TGTGCCATCAGGGACCTAGCGGACCAAGAGACCCAGTACTTC	CAIRDLADQETQYF	once	TRBV10-3	TRBD2	TRBJ2-5
TGTGCCAGCAGTGGGGGACTTTTTGTTGGCACAGATACGCAGTATTTT	CASSGGLFVGTDTQYF	NA	TRBV25-1	NA	TRBJ2-3
TGTGCCAGCAGTTACTCTTGGACGGGGGACACTGAAGCTTTCTTT	CASSYSWTGDTEAFF	NA	TRBV6-5	NA	TRBJ1-1
TGTGCCAGCAGCTTAGGGGCGGGGGGGCCGACAGATACGCAGTATTTT	CASSLGAGGPTDTQYF	few	TRBV7-9	TRBD2	TRBJ2-3
TGTGCCAGCAGTTACGCGGGGGACGAGCAGTACTTC	CASSYAGDEQYF	once	TRBV6-5	TRBD2	TRBJ2-7
TGTGCCAGCATCCGACAGGCCGGACGTGAAGCTTTCTTT	CASIRQAGREAFF	few	TRBV6-1	NA	TRBJ1-1
TGTGCCAGCAGTCACACCCACGGACTAGCGGGGAGCAGGGGCAATGAGCAGTTCTTC	CASSHTHGLAGSRGNEQFF	NA	TRBV7-9	TRBD2	TRBJ2-1
TGTGCCAGCAGCGCGACTCTCTCTGGAAACACCATATATTTT	CASSATLSGNTIYF	NA	TRBV9	NA	TRBJ1-3
TGCGCCAGCAGTCTTAACAGGGGACGCACTGAAGCTTTCTTT	CASSLNRGRTEAFF	NA	TRBV23-1	TRBD1	TRBJ1-1
TGCAGCGTTGAGGCGGGATCTCGTTCAGCTTTCTTT	CSVEAGSRSAFF	NA	TRBV29-1	NA	TRBJ1-1
TGTGCCAGCAGCTTCCAGACAGGGGCAAACACTGAAGCTTTCTTT	CASSFQTGANTEAFF	NA	TRBV7-9	TRBD1	TRBJ1-1
TGTGCCAGCACCCAGCGGCTTAACGATGAGCAGTTCTTC	CASTQRLNDEQFF	NA	TRBV7-9	NA	TRBJ2-1
TGTGCCAGCAGCTTTCCTGGCGGCGAGACCCAGTACTTC	CASSFPGGETQYF	NA	TRBV11-3	NA	TRBJ2-5
TGCAGCGGGGCTAACACCGGGGAGCTGTTTTTT	CSGANTGELFF	few	TRBV29-1	NA	TRBJ2-2
TGTGCCAGCAGTGACGGGTGGGGAGACAATGAGCAGTTCTTC	CASSDGWGDNEQFF	NA	TRBV6-4	NA	TRBJ2-1
TGTGCCAGCAGTTGGGGGGAGGCTGAGCAGTTCTTC	CASSWGEAEQFF	NA	TRBV2	NA	TRBJ2-1
TGCGCCAGCAGCGCAGGTGCGGGGGGCACTGAAGCTTTCTTT	CASSAGAGGTEAFF	NA	TRBV5-1	NA	TRBJ1-1
TGTGCCAGCAGTCCGCAGACAGGGAACACCTACAATGAGCAGTTCTTC	CASSPQTGNTYNEQFF	NA	TRBV28	TRBD1	TRBJ2-1
TGTGCTAGTGGTTTGGGCCCGGACAGGGGGAATGGCTACACCTTC	CASGLGPDRGNGYTF	NA	TRBV12-5	TRBD1	TRBJ1-2
TGTGCCAGCAGTCCGCCCCCGGGACAGGCTAAATTCACAGATACGCAGTATTTT	CASSPPPGQAKFTDTQYF	NA	TRBV28	TRBD1	TRBJ2-3
TGCGCCAGCAGCCAAGTAACTAGCGGGCGAGAGACCCAGTACTTC	CASSQVTSGRETQYF	NA	TRBV4-1	TRBD2	TRBJ2-5
TGCGCCAGCAGCTTGGTCGAACAGGGTAATTCACCCCTCCACTTT	CASSLVEQGNSPLHF	NA	TRBV5-1	NA	TRBJ1-6
TGTGCCAGCAGCTTAGCGAGTTTCTACAATGAGCAGTTCTTC	CASSLASFYNEQFF	once	TRBV11-3	NA	TRBJ2-1
TGTGCCAGCAGGATAAGCGGGAGAGGAGATACGCAGTATTTT	CASRISGRGDTQYF	NA	TRBV6-6	TRBD2	TRBJ2-3
TGTGCCAGCAGCCTCCAACCCCGGACAGGGGGTGGCTACACCTTC	CASSLQPRTGGGYTF	NA	TRBV14	TRBD1	TRBJ1-2
TGTGCCAGCAGTGCGGGATTAGCTAACTATGGCTACACCTTC	CASSAGLANYGYTF	once	TRBV13	NA	TRBJ1-2
TGTGCCAGCAGTAGTCGGGACAGGGACATCGGCTACACCTTC	CASSSRDRDIGYTF	NA	TRBV6-6	TRBD1	TRBJ1-2
TGCGCCAGCAGCTTGAGCACCTCTGGAAACACCATATATTTT	CASSLSTSGNTIYF	NA	TRBV5-1	NA	TRBJ1-3
TGTGCCAGCAGGAGGGGACAGGGTGAGGAAAAACTGTTTTTT	CASRRGQGEEKLFF	NA	TRBV2	TRBD1	TRBJ1-4
TGTGCCACCAGCAGAGCCGGGACAGGGAGCTACAATGAGCAGTTCTTC	CATSRAGTGSYNEQFF	once	TRBV15	TRBD1	TRBJ2-1
TGTGCCAGCAGTTACTTCGGACAGGGGGGGGAGACCCAGTACTTC	CASSYFGQGGETQYF	NA	TRBV6-5	TRBD1	TRBJ2-5
TGTGCCAGCACCTCGGACAGGGAAGGACTATTCATTCAGAATGAGCAGTTCTTC	CASTSDREGLFIQNEQFF	NA	TRBV5-6	TRBD1	TRBJ2-1
TGTGCCAGCAGCGTAGCTCAGGGGGGCTGGACAGATACGCAGTATTTT	CASSVAQGGWTDTQYF	once	TRBV9	NA	TRBJ2-3
TGTGCCAGTAGTAGGGACACCATCCAAGAGACCCAGTACTTC	CASSRDTIQETQYF	NA	TRBV19	NA	TRBJ2-5
TGTGCCAGCAGCTTTCTAGTTAGCGGGGGATCAGATACGCAGTATTTT	CASSFLVSGGSDTQYF	NA	TRBV5-6	TRBD2	TRBJ2-3
TGCAGTGCTTCCCAGGGCACTGAAGCTTTCTTT	CSASQGTEAFF	NA	TRBV20-1	NA	TRBJ1-1
TGTGCCAGTAGTGGTAGCGACACGTATACGCAGTATTTT	CASSGSDTYTQYF	NA	TRBV19	NA	TRBJ2-3
TGTGCCAGCAGCTCCGGGACAAAAGAGACCCAGTACTTC	CASSSGTKETQYF	NA	TRBV11-3	NA	TRBJ2-5
TGTGCCAGCTCACCCTCATCGCTAGCGATCTCCTACAATGAGCAGTTCTTC	CASSPSSLAISYNEQFF	once	TRBV18	NA	TRBJ2-1
TGTGCCAGCAGTTTAGGAGGGACAGGGTATTACGGGGAGCTGTTTTTT	CASSLGGTGYYGELFF	few	TRBV27	TRBD1	TRBJ2-2